This TCR beta chain was obtained from a study of early T cells in non-severe SARS-CoV-2 infection. Background on the study: With bulk RNA from unsorted whole blood as input, sequencing yielded unpaired chains.

Study-level findings and limits: VDJdb matching, biased toward anti-spike CD8 responses, missed private and CD4 specificities.

The length of the CDR3 is 18 residues. This clonotype was observed many times. The antigen remains undetermined. Individual cDNA molecules each received unique molecular identifiers attached to them. TCRdb recomputed calls from the 5' RACE reads with MiXCR, one row per CDR3 protein. The sample has around 61,000 distinct CDR3 sequences; more than 10% are singletons. This receptor was identified in an adult who was a healthcare worker with PCR-confirmed SARS-CoV-2 infection or an uninfected control (not recorded which). The chain recombines TRBV21-1 with TRBJ2-6. TRBV21-1 is deemed a pseudogene. Sequencing used whole blood. DNA of the CDR3: TGTGCCAGCAGCCACCCAGAGGAAGCTAGCTCTGGGGCCAACGTCCTGACTTTC. This encodes CASSHPEEASSGANVLTF.